Listed below are T cell receptor beta chains from one sample, sequenced in a study of OX40 agonist ivuxolimab in advanced cancers. Measured with immunoSEQ multiplex PCR; TCRdb has only the in-frame clones, and not every one. The table records about 34,000 clones, 80% to 95% of them present only once. The sequencing used CD4+ or CD8+ T cells sorted from blood, collected in a trial of the OX40 agonist ivuxolimab. The source of these receptors is an adult with an advanced solid tumor such as melanoma, head and neck, liver or kidney cancer. The conserved cysteine and the conserved F or W are not part of the CDR3 here.

V gene: TRBV11-2
CDR3 length: 15
J gene: TRBJ2-5
CDR3 protein: ASSLGLAGTIGETQY

V gene: TRBV7-8
CDR3 length: 14
J gene: TRBJ1-1
CDR3 protein: ASSLGGQREHTEAF

V gene: TRBV19
CDR3 length: 11
J gene: TRBJ2-5
CDR3 protein: ASSIPAGETQY

V gene: TRBV4-1
CDR3 length: 15
J gene: TRBJ1-3
CDR3 protein: ASSQVGGEGSGNTIY

V gene: TRBV6-6
CDR3 length: 11
J gene: TRBJ2-5
CDR3 protein: ASSPGTVETQY

V gene: TRBV7-9
CDR3 length: 11
J gene: TRBJ1-2
CDR3 protein: ASSLEQTYGYT

V gene: TRBV2
CDR3 length: 14
J gene: TRBJ1-5
CDR3 protein: ASSLQGAGNNQPQH

V gene: TRBV7-8
CDR3 length: 13
J gene: TRBJ1-6
CDR3 protein: ASSLDYGINSPLH

V gene: TRBV2
CDR3 length: 13
J gene: TRBJ2-5
CDR3 protein: ASNSAGGPPETQY

V gene: TRBV4-1
CDR3 length: 18
J gene: TRBJ2-1
CDR3 protein: ASSQDSPTSGRWVYNEQF

V gene: TRBV6-5
CDR3 length: 13
J gene: TRBJ2-7
CDR3 protein: ASSYDAGSFYEQY

V gene: TRBV5-4
CDR3 length: 12
J gene: TRBJ2-5
CDR3 protein: ASSLDPAQETQY

V gene: TRBV6-5
CDR3 length: 12
J gene: TRBJ2-7
CDR3 protein: ASSYSRSSYEQY

V gene: TRBV28
CDR3 length: 11
J gene: TRBJ1-5
CDR3 protein: ASSLNVDQPQH

V gene: TRBV6-5
CDR3 length: 12
J gene: TRBJ2-7
CDR3 protein: ATEREQPPYEQY

V gene: TRBV30
CDR3 length: 10
J gene: TRBJ2-7
CDR3 protein: AWSRDRGEQY

V gene: TRBV4-3
CDR3 length: 14
J gene: TRBJ2-2
CDR3 protein: ASSQDGGLGTGELF

V gene: TRBV7-2
CDR3 length: 12
J gene: TRBJ1-1
CDR3 protein: ASSLGVTYTEAF

V gene: TRBV30
CDR3 length: 17
J gene: TRBJ1-2
CDR3 protein: AWSVELWLQPQPFYGYT

V gene: TRBV7-9
CDR3 length: 11
J gene: TRBJ2-3
CDR3 protein: AIGQGAQDTQY

V gene: TRBV9
CDR3 length: 12
J gene: TRBJ2-7
CDR3 protein: ASSPGQGLYEQY

V gene: TRBV28
CDR3 length: 15
J gene: TRBJ2-7
CDR3 protein: ASSLDVRGTGGDEQY

V gene: TRBV30
CDR3 length: 13
J gene: TRBJ1-3
CDR3 protein: AWSVRGRPGNTIY

V gene: TRBV7-9
CDR3 length: 10
J gene: TRBJ2-1
CDR3 protein: ASSRGTGEQF

V gene: TRBV2
CDR3 length: 16
J gene: TRBJ2-5
CDR3 protein: ASSPLGTSGGALETQY

V gene: TRBV4-1
CDR3 length: 12
J gene: TRBJ1-1
CDR3 protein: ASSRQTVNTEAF

V gene: TRBV5-1
CDR3 length: 13
J gene: TRBJ2-6
CDR3 protein: ASSLEPGGANVLT

V gene: TRBV29-1
CDR3 length: 11
J gene: TRBJ1-6
CDR3 protein: SVGEGGNSPLH

V gene: TRBV29-1
CDR3 length: 18
J gene: TRBJ1-6
CDR3 protein: SVEDTHDRVLSSYNSPLH

V gene: TRBV5-1
CDR3 length: 14
J gene: TRBJ2-1
CDR3 protein: ASRPITRSSYNEQF

V gene: TRBV30
CDR3 length: 13
J gene: TRBJ2-3
CDR3 protein: AWSVGTSGGYTQY

V gene: TRBV28
CDR3 length: 12
J gene: TRBJ2-1
CDR3 protein: ASSAPPTYNEQF

V gene: TRBV28
CDR3 length: 12
J gene: TRBJ2-5
CDR3 protein: ASTLGGVQETQY

V gene: TRBV28
CDR3 length: 12
J gene: -
CDR3 protein: ASDIAGGSYEQY

V gene: TRBV29-1
CDR3 length: 10
J gene: TRBJ2-7
CDR3 protein: SVSRGAREQY

V gene: TRBV4-1
CDR3 length: 13
J gene: TRBJ1-2
CDR3 protein: ASSQASTDYYGYT

V gene: TRBV19
CDR3 length: 10
J gene: TRBJ2-3
CDR3 protein: ASREPGYTQY

V gene: TRBV30
CDR3 length: 11
J gene: TRBJ1-5
CDR3 protein: AWSGGANQPQH

V gene: TRBV4-2
CDR3 length: 14
J gene: TRBJ2-7
CDR3 protein: ASSQDAPRASYEQY

V gene: TRBV28
CDR3 length: 13
J gene: TRBJ1-4
CDR3 protein: ASSSRFGTNEKLF

V gene: TRBV5-8
CDR3 length: 15
J gene: TRBJ1-2
CDR3 protein: ASSQLLWRPSDYGYT

V gene: TRBV6-5
CDR3 length: 9
J gene: TRBJ2-5
CDR3 protein: ASSLHETQY

V gene: TRBV5-1
CDR3 length: 13
J gene: TRBJ1-1
CDR3 protein: ASSLDREAGGSTF

V gene: TRBV27
CDR3 length: 11
J gene: TRBJ1-5
CDR3 protein: ASSLSFRGAQH

V gene: TRBV2
CDR3 length: 11
J gene: TRBJ2-1
CDR3 protein: ASRGGLYNEQF

V gene: TRBV7-8
CDR3 length: 14
J gene: TRBJ1-5
CDR3 protein: ASSLGGGGGNQPQH

V gene: TRBV7-6
CDR3 length: 12
J gene: TRBJ2-3
CDR3 protein: ASSLGQGADTQY

V gene: TRBV28
CDR3 length: 13
J gene: TRBJ2-7
CDR3 protein: ASSLMLTWTYEQY

V gene: TRBV5-5
CDR3 length: 13
J gene: TRBJ2-3
CDR3 protein: ASSFPFLQTDTQY

V gene: TRBV19
CDR3 length: 13
J gene: TRBJ1-5
CDR3 protein: ASSRLGGSGQPQH

V gene: TRBV19
CDR3 length: 14
J gene: TRBJ2-2
CDR3 protein: ASTKRTSGNIRELF

V gene: TRBV7-8
CDR3 length: 9
J gene: -
CDR3 protein: ASSLSLEQY

V gene: TRBV7-2
CDR3 length: 13
J gene: TRBJ2-3
CDR3 protein: ASSSGLTAPDTQY

V gene: TRBV7-9
CDR3 length: 12
J gene: TRBJ2-5
CDR3 protein: ASSLAAARGTQY

V gene: TRBV2
CDR3 length: 12
J gene: TRBJ2-5
CDR3 protein: ASSDRQGGLTQY

V gene: TRBV14
CDR3 length: 13
J gene: TRBJ1-2
CDR3 protein: ASSPRTDTGYGYT

V gene: TRBV30
CDR3 length: 13
J gene: TRBJ2-7
CDR3 protein: AWSRAGDIYYEQY

V gene: TRBV7-9
CDR3 length: 11
J gene: TRBJ1-1
CDR3 protein: ASSLEGGGSAF